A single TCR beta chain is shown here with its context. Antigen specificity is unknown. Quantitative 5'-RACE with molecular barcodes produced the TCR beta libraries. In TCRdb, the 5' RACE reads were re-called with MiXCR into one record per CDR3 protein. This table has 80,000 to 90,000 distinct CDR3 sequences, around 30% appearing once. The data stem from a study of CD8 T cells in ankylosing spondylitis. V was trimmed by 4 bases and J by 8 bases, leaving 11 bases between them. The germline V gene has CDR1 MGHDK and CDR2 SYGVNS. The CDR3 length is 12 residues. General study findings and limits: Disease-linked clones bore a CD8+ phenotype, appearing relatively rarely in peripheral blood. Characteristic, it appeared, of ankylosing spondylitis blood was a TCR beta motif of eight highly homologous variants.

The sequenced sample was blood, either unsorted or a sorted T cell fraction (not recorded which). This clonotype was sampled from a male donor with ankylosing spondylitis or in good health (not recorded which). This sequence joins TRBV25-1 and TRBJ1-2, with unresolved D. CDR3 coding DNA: TGTGCCAGCAGTGTGTCCTTTTGGGGCTACACCTTC. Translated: CASSVSFWGYTF.